This T cell receptor beta chain was sequenced in a study of T cells expressing NK-cell markers. Study-wide findings and caveats: The dominant NKG2C+ clonotypes represented about 1.0-7.5% of CD8+ T cells in six or seven donors.

The CDR3 covers 11 residues. Germline assignment: CDR1 SEHNR and CDR2 FQNEAQ (reference sequence). Details on this clonotype: Its antigen is still unknown.

TCRdb derives one entry per CDR3 protein from the 5' RACE reads, leaving out DNA. This sample's clone table lists about 170,000 distinct CDR3 sequences. The source material was blood T cells: a sorted CD56 or NKG2C T cell subset, CD4+ or CD8+ T cells, or bulk PBMC T cells (not recorded which). This TCR was sampled from a man aged 18-75 years in good health. The chain has TRBV7-9 and TRBJ1-2. CDR3 sequence reads: CASIREGFNTF.